This record covers a single T cell receptor (beta chain). The antigen remains undetermined. This sample was included in a study of cytomegalovirus exposure and HLA in healthy donors. The PCR contained 60 Vbeta and 13 Jbeta primers. Sequencing was performed with immunoSEQ multiplex PCR; in TCRdb, only in-frame clones are kept and a portion is missing. This sample carries 60,000 to 95,000 clones, about 81% of them seen once, and the ten largest clones take about 8.2%. Losses at the gene ends were 4 bases for V and 6 bases for J; bases not matched to a gene: 2. The germline gives CDR1 SGHDT, CDR2 YYEEEE. The CDR3 extends over 12 amino acids. Broader study findings: Segments of the TCR beta V type were, in most cases, productive about 90% or about 30% of the time in an earlier analysis. Indistinguishable V segments, including TRBV6-2 and TRBV6-3, were excluded. Relative to equally common others, HLA-associated TCR beta chains showed greater clonal expansion in a later analysis.

This receptor was identified in a woman aged 40 to 49 in good health and CMV-seropositive. The rearrangement uses TRBV5-6 and TRBJ2-3, with TRBD1 identical over 7 bases. The specimen was PBMCs. CDR3 DNA sequence: TGTGCCAGCAGCCCGACAGGGGATACGCAGTATTTT. Translation: CASSPTGDTQYF.